These 24 T cell receptor beta chains share one sample of origin, sequenced in a study of cytomegalovirus exposure and HLA in healthy donors. Profiled with immunoSEQ multiplex PCR; TCRdb holds only in-frame clones, not every one. The data hold about 130,000 clones, with roughly nine tenths observed a single time. Sequencing was done on a sample of PBMCs. Receptors originate from a woman between 18 and 30 years old in good health and CMV-seropositive.

The chain uses TRBV5-1 and TRBJ1-6; D is unresolved. This CDR3 region has 17 residues. Germline V CDR1 and CDR2: SGHRS, YFSETQ. V shed 0 bases and J shed 0 bases, with 10 bases lying between them. DNA for the CDR3: TGCGCCAGCAGCTTGGGTAAAGGGAGCTCCTATAATTCACCCCTCCACTTT. Amino acid sequence: CASSLGKGSSYNSPLHF.

J is TRBJ2-5 and V is TRBV5-5; 7 nucleotides agree with TRBD1. V lost 4 bases to trimming and J lost 5 bases; unmatched junction nucleotides: 11. The CDR3 sequence is 15 residues long. Germline CDR1 SGHKS, CDR2 YYEKEE (reference sequence). CDR3: CASSNPRDRGETQYF. CDR3 nucleotides: TGTGCCAGCAGCAACCCCCGGGACAGAGGGGAGACCCAGTACTTC.

V gene TRBV19 combines with J gene TRBJ1-2; TRBD1 aligns across 10 bases. Germline CDR1 reads LNHDA; CDR2 reads SQIVND (reference sequence). Losses at the gene ends were 6 bases for V and 8 bases for J; bases not matched to a gene: 6. This CDR3 region has 13 residues. The CDR3 reads CASRMDRGYGYTF. Here the CDR3 DNA reads TGTGCCAGTAGGATGGACAGGGGGTACGGCTACACCTTC.

This chain links TRBV7-2 with TRBJ1-1; TRBD1 might be the D (6 bases). Germline V gene data show CDR1 as SGHTA and CDR2 as FQGNSA. V lost 9 bases and J lost 6, with 17 bases in between. CDR3 length: 13 residues. In nucleotides, the CDR3 is TGTGCCAGTAAAAACAGGGTCGATGCTGAAGCTTTCTTT. This gives the protein CASKNRVDAEAFF.

This chain uses TRBV30 with TRBJ1-2; TRBD1 agrees at 10 bases. V trimming: 3 bases; J trimming: 8 bases; junction bases outside the gene matches: 9. Germline V lookup: CDR1 GTSNPN, CDR2 SVGIG (reference sequence). The CDR3 extends over 14 amino acids. CDR3 nucleotides: TGTGCCTGGAGCGCGACAGGGGGCAGGGGAGGCTACACCTTC. Translation: CAWSATGGRGGYTF.

The chain uses TRBV14 and TRBJ2-1; TRBD2 agrees at 11 bases. This CDR3 has 16 residues. V gave up 0 bases and J gave up 7 bases; unmatched junction bases: 5. Germline V lookup: CDR1 SGHDN, CDR2 FVKESK. CDR3 sequence: CASSQEWLAGGNEQFF. The CDR3 region has the DNA TGTGCCAGCAGCCAAGAGTGGCTAGCGGGGGGAAATGAGCAGTTCTTC.

The chain combines TRBV5-4 with TRBJ2-7; TRBD1 matches at 9 bases. CDR3 size: 15 residues. V shed 4 bases and J 5 bases; nucleotides not matched to a gene: 10. Germline V CDR1 and CDR2: SGHNT, YYREEE (reference sequence). In DNA form, the CDR3 reads TGTGCCAGCAGCGTGACAGGGGGGGTTAAGGACGAGCAGTACTTC. Protein product: CASSVTGGVKDEQYF.

The V call is TRBV28, the J call TRBJ2-3, with 8 bases that match TRBD1. The CDR3 is made up of 14 amino acids. Germline V gene lookup returns CDR1 MDHEN and CDR2 SYDVKM. J lost 4 bases, V lost 4 bases, and 4 bases had no gene match. CDR3: CASSSPGQADTQYF. The CDR3, as DNA: TGTGCCAGCAGTTCGCCGGGACAGGCAGATACGCAGTATTTT.

In nucleotides, the CDR3 is TGTGCCAGCAGTGAGGGACTAGCGGACCAATCCGATTACAATGAGCAGTTCTTC. Translating gives CASSEGLADQSDYNEQFF. This rearrangement joins TRBV2 to TRBJ2-1, with 11 bases identical to TRBD2. V lost 3 bases to trimming and J lost 4 bases; unmatched junction nucleotides: 11. In germline, CDR1 is SNHLY, CDR2 FYNNEI. The CDR3 is 18 amino acids.

This rearrangement joins TRBV15 to TRBJ2-2, with D possibly matching TRBD2 (6 bases). The CDR3 is 15 residues long. Germline values: CDR1 LNHNV, CDR2 YYDKDF (reference sequence). Deletions cut 8 bases from V and 4 bases from J, with 17 bases between. The CDR3 here is CATGLSRGPTGELFF. CDR3 bases: TGTGCCACCGGACTAAGTCGGGGCCCCACCGGGGAGCTGTTTTTT. The complete variable domain, with remaining parts taken from reference TRBV15 and TRBJ2-2, reads DAMVIQNPRYQVTQFGKPVTLSCSQTLNHNVMYWYQQKSSQAPKLLFHYYDKDFNNEADTPDNFQSRRPNTSFCFLDIRSPGLGDTAMYLCATGLSRGPTGELFFGEGSRLTVL.

This clone was recorded only once. The chain couples TRBV19 to TRBJ1-2, with D perhaps TRBD1 (5 bases). Germline CDR1 LNHDA, CDR2 SQIVND (reference sequence). This CDR3 region has 15 residues. V was shortened by 6 bases and J by 2 bases, with 16 bases between the two germline ends. The CDR3 loop is CASRADIFSNYGYTF. The CDR3 DNA reads TGTGCCAGTAGGGCGGACATCTTCAGCAACTATGGCTACACCTTC.

This clone has only one observation. The CDR3 coding sequence is TGCAGCGTCGTGGGACAGGGGGCGAACTATGGCTACACCTTC. It codes for CSVVGQGANYGYTF. The chain carries TRBV29-1 and TRBJ1-2, with 12 nucleotides matching TRBD1. Germline values: CDR1 SQVTM, CDR2 ANQGSEA. V gave up 6 bases and J gave up 2 bases; unmatched junction bases: 4. The CDR3 consists of 14 residues.

The chain carries TRBV27 and TRBJ1-2, with a tentative D call TRBD1 (5 bases). CDR1 and CDR2 from the germline V gene are MNHEY and SMNVEV (reference sequence). This CDR3 comprises 13 residues. Trimming pared 3 bases from V and 4 bases from J, leaving 9 bases between. CDR3 DNA sequence: TGTGCCAGCAGTTTCCAGGGTAGCTATGGCTACACCTTC. Translating it yields CASSFQGSYGYTF.

This chain's CDR3 is CATSRDRNEQFF. The DNA of the CDR3 is TGTGCCACCAGCAGAGATCGGAATGAGCAGTTCTTC. The chain has TRBV15 and TRBJ2-1; D not certain. Germline CDR1 and CDR2: LNHNV and YYDKDF (reference sequence). V was pared by 0 bases and J by 7 bases, with 4 bases between. This CDR3 region has 12 residues.

The chain has TRBV5-6 and TRBJ2-5; possibly TRBD1 for D (6 bases). Germline CDR1 is SGHDT and CDR2 is YYEEEE. Trimming left V 6 bases short and J 8 bases short, with 14 bases between. The CDR3 covers 12 residues. Here the CDR3 reads CASTGQSFTQYF. CDR3 bases: TGTGCCAGCACCGGACAGAGTTTCACCCAGTACTTC. The variable domain in full, completed from reference TRBV5-6 and TRBJ2-5, reads DAGVTQSPTHLIKTRGQQVTLRCSPKSGHDTVSWYQQALGQGPQFIFQYYEEEERQRGNFPDRFSGHQFPNYSSELNVNALLLGDSALYLCASTGQSFTQYFGPGTRLLVL.

This chain links TRBV4-1 with TRBJ2-7, with D perhaps matching TRBD2 (6 bases). Germline CDR1 reads MGHRA; CDR2 reads YSYEKL. Trimming took 1 base from V and 5 from J, leaving 18 bases between them. The CDR3 totals 16 residues. The CDR3 nucleotides read TGCGCCAGCAGCCAAGGGGGGAGAGGAGGGAACCACGAGCAGTACTTC. Its translation: CASSQGGRGGNHEQYF.

In this sample, this clone turned up a few times. As DNA, the CDR3 is TGTGCCAGCAGTGGGACAGGGGACCCCAATGAGCAGTTCTTC. It codes for CASSGTGDPNEQFF. The rearrangement uses TRBV6-4 and TRBJ2-1; 9 bases are shared with TRBD1. The germline CDR1 and CDR2 sequences are MRHNA and SNTAGT. V lost 4 bases, J lost 6 bases, and 4 bases stayed unmatched. The CDR3 runs 14 residues.

CDR3 DNA sequence: TGCGCCAGCAGCCGAGGTTTTGGGAACACTGAAGCTTTCTTT. This encodes CASSRGFGNTEAFF. This chain links TRBV4-1 with TRBJ1-1; D gene unclear. Trimming took 4 bases from V and 1 from J, leaving 10 bases between them. In germline, CDR1 is MGHRA, CDR2 YSYEKL. The CDR3 totals 14 residues.

V usage is TRBV25-1 and J usage is TRBJ1-1; D call uncertain. Germline CDR1 and CDR2: MGHDK and SYGVNS. V was pared by 7 bases and J by 5 bases, with 8 bases between. This CDR3 has 11 residues. The CDR3 DNA reads TGTGCCAGCAACCGGGAGACTGAAGCTTTCTTT. This translates into CASNRETEAFF.

V is TRBV2 and J is TRBJ1-6, with D uncertain. Per the germline V gene, CDR1 is SNHLY and CDR2 is FYNNEI. Trimming shortened V by 8 bases and J by 5 bases, and 10 bases separated the two germline ends. The CDR3 sequence is 13 residues long. Written as DNA, the CDR3 is TGTGCCAGCCTCCAAGAGCATAATTCACCCCTCCACTTT. It translates to CASLQEHNSPLHF.

The chain couples TRBV6-5 to TRBJ1-2, with no clear D. The V end was cut by 4 bases, the J end by 4 bases, with 10 bases between. Germline V CDR1 and CDR2: MNHEY, SVGAGI. This CDR3 comprises 13 residues. CDR3 region: CASSSFGGYGYTF. In DNA form, the CDR3 reads TGTGCCAGCAGTTCCTTTGGAGGCTATGGCTACACCTTC.

The rearrangement links TRBV28 to TRBJ1-6; 9 nucleotides match TRBD1. This CDR3 spans 17 amino acids. Germline V gene sequence: CDR1 MDHEN, CDR2 SYDVKM. Trimming took 2 bases from V and 7 from J; bases not matched to a gene: 9. The DNA for the CDR3 is TGTGCCAGCAGTTTAGTCGGTGGACAGGGGAGGAATTCACCCCTCCACTTT. Translating gives CASSLVGGQGRNSPLHF.

This rearrangement joins TRBV6-6 to TRBJ2-7, with 11 bases that match TRBD2. The trim removed 2 bases at V and 4 bases at J, leaving 7 bases unmatched. The CDR3 is 16 amino acids. Germline V gene lookup returns CDR1 MNHNY and CDR2 SVGAGI (reference sequence). CDR3: CASSYATSGGFYEQYF. CDR3 bases: TGTGCCAGCAGTTACGCCACTAGCGGGGGATTTTACGAGCAGTACTTC.

The rearrangement uses TRBV19 and TRBJ1-1, with a possible D match to TRBD1 (5 bases). Trimming took 7 bases from V and 6 from J, leaving 12 bases between them. Germline V lookup: CDR1 LNHDA, CDR2 SQIVND (reference sequence). CDR3 length equals 12 residues. Here the CDR3 reads CASTAGWAEAFF. The CDR3 DNA reads TGTGCCAGTACTGCAGGGTGGGCTGAAGCTTTCTTT.